This TCR beta chain was identified in a study of CD8+ T cells in alopecia areata. Study summary: Scoring of treated patients' severity used the percentage of affected scalp area. Points from the study as a whole: There was only one nonresponder, so it was unclear how baseline CD8+ expansion relates to response. The study also sequences resident alphabeta T cells of normal skin in scalp samples.

A word on this clone: Its antigen remains unidentified.

RNA was isolated and reverse transcribed to cDNA, the sequencing template. Clones were sequenced by immunoSEQ multiplex PCR, and TCRdb holds only the in-frame ones, with some missing. The sample holds 130,000 or so clones, about 88% seen once. Treatment indicated: oral pan-JAK inhibitor, 5-10 mg twice daily. Specimens obtained from alopecia areata patients comprised lesional scalp punch biopsies and peripheral blood. Sequenced here: CD8+ T cells sorted from blood, sampled at week 4, from a patient treated with tofacitinib. The TCR sequence derives from a human donor with alopecia areata.

The CDR3 DNA follows: TGCAGCGTTGAATATGGGACAAACCAAGAGACCCAGTACTTC. This gives the protein CSVEYGTNQETQYF. The rearrangement uses TRBV29-1 and TRBJ2-5, with a tentative D call TRBD1 (6 bases). This CDR3 is built from 14 residues. Trimming shortened V by 2 bases and J by 0 bases, and 10 bases separated the two germline ends. The germline gives CDR1 SQVTM, CDR2 ANQGSEA.